This entry describes one T cell receptor (beta chain). The record originates from a study of blood T cell repertoires in COVID-19. Whole-study context: Acute and convalescent COVID-19 samples came from the United States, Italy and Spain. The cDNA or gDNA used as material had been derived from T cells, B-cell-depleted T cells, or PBMCs.

Seattle patient enrollment occurred during active infection, with longitudinal follow-up thereafter. V lost 5 bases to trimming and J lost 2 bases; unmatched junction nucleotides: 7. The CDR3 covers 17 residues. The germline gives CDR1 MNHEY, CDR2 SVGEGT. As processed by the authors: Researchers report that nucleated cell counts were estimated from reference gene primer amplification. Generated by immunoSEQ multiplex PCR, the TCRdb table keeps only in-frame clones and is missing some. V and J calls plus clone size are reproduced from that table; the DNA served to infer D and trimming. The table records over 100,000 clones, approximately 86% of them present only once.

V gene TRBV6-2 or TRBV6-3 combines with J gene TRBJ2-6; 9 nucleotides match TRBD1. The sequence derives from a woman in her 50s with COVID-19, enrolled during active disease. The sequencing sample was made of peripheral blood. CDR3 sequence reads: CASSTGTGNPGANVLTF. The CDR3, as DNA: TGTGCCAGCAGTACAGGGACAGGGAACCCTGGGGCCAACGTCCTGACTTTC.